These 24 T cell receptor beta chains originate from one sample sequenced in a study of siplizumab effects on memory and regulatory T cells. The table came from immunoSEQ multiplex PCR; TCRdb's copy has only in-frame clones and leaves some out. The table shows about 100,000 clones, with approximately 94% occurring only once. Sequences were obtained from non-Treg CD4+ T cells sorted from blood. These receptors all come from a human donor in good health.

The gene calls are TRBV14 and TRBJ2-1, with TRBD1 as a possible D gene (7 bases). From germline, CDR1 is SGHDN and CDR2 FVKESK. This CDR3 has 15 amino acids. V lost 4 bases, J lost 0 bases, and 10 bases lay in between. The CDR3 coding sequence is TGTGCCAGCAGCCGGCGGGACAGCTCCTACAATGAGCAGTTCTTC. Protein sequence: CASSRRDSSYNEQFF.

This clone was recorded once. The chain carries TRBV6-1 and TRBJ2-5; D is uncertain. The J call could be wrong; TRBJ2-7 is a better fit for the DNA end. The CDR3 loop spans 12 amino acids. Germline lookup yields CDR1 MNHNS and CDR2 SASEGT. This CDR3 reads CATSLINYEQYF. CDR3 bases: TGTGCCACGTCCTTAATCAACTACGAGCAGTACTTC.

The CDR3, as DNA: TGTGCCAGCAGCTTTGAACTAGCGGGAGGGGAGCAGTACTTC. Its translation: CASSFELAGGEQYF. The chain joins TRBV7-9 to TRBJ2-7; 13 nucleotides line up with TRBD2. This CDR3 region has 14 residues. V was pared by 3 bases and J by 7 bases, with 3 bases of the junction left unmatched. Looked up from germline, CDR1 is SEHNR and CDR2 is FQNEAQ (reference sequence).

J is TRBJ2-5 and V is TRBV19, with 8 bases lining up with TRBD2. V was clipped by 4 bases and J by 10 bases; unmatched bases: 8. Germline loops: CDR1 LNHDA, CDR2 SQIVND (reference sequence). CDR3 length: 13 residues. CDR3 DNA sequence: TGTGCCAGTAGTAGGGGGGGACTAGAGCTCCAGTACTTC. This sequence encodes CASSRGGLELQYF.

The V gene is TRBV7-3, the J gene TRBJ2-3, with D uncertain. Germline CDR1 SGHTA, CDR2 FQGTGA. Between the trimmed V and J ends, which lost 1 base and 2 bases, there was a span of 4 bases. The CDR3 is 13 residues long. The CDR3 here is CASSLSSTDTQYF. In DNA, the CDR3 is TGTGCCAGCAGCTTAAGCTCCACAGATACGCAGTATTTT.

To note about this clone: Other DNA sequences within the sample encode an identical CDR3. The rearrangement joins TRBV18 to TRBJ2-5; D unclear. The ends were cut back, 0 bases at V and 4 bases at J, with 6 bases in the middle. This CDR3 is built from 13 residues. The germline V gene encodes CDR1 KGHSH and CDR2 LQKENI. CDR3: CASSPPSRETQYF. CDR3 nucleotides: TGTGCCAGCTCACCACCCAGCAGAGAGACCCAGTACTTC.

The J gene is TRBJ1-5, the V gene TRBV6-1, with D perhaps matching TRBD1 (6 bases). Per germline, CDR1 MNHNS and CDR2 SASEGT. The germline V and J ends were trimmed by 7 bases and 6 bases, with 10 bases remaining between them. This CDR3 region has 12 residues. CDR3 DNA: TGTGCCAGCACCAGGGGTATTCAGCCCCAGCATTTT. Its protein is CASTRGIQPQHF.

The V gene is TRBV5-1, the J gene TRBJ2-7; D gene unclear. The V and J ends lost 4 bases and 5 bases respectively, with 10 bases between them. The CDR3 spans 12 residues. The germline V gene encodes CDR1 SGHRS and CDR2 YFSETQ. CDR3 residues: CASSIGPHEQYF. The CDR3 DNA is TGCGCCAGCAGCATTGGACCCCACGAGCAGTACTTC.

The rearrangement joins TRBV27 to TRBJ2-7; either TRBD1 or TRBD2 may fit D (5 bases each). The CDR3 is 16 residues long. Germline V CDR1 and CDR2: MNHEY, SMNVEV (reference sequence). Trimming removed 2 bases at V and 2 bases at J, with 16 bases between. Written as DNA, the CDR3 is TGTGCCAGCAGTTTAGACGTCCCGGGACGGACCTACGAGCAGTACTTC. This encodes CASSLDVPGRTYEQYF.

The CDR3 DNA reads TGTGCCAGCAGGAAGCCGGGACAGGGGACTGGCGAAGGGGAAAAACTGTTTTTT. Its translation: CASRKPGQGTGEGEKLFF. The genes are TRBV28 and TRBJ1-4, with 10 bases identical to TRBD1. Germline trimming cut 6 bases from V and 8 bases from J; bases unmatched to any gene: 18. Germline CDR1 reads MDHEN; CDR2 reads SYDVKM. The CDR3 runs to 18 residues.

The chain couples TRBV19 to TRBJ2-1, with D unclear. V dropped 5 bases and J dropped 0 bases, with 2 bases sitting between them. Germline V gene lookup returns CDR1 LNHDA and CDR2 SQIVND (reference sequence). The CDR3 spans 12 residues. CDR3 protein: CASSYSYNEQFF. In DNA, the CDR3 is TGTGCCAGTAGTTACTCCTACAATGAGCAGTTCTTC.

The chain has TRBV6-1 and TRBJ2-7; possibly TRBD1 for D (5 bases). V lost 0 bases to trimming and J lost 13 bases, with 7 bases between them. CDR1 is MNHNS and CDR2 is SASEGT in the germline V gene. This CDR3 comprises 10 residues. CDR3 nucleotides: TGTGCCAGCAGTGAAGCTGGGGCTTACTTC. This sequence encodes CASSEAGAYF.

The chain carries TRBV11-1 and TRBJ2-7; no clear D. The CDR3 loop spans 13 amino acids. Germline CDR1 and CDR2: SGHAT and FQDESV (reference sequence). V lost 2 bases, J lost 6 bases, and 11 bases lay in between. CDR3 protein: CASSLRDRSEQYF. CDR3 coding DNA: TGTGCCAGCAGCTTAAGGGATAGGAGCGAGCAGTACTTC.

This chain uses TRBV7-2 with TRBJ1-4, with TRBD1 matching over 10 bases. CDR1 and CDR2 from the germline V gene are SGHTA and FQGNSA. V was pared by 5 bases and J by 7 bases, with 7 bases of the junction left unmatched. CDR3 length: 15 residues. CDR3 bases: TGTGCCAGCAGCCAGGGACAGGGGTTTTCTGAAAAACTGTTTTTT. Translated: CASSQGQGFSEKLFF.

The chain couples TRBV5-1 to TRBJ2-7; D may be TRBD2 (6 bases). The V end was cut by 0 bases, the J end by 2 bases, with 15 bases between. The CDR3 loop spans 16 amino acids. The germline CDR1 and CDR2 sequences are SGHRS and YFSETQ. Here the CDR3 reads CASSLAGYQRAYEQYF. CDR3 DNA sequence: TGCGCCAGCAGCTTGGCCGGTTACCAGCGGGCCTACGAGCAGTACTTC.

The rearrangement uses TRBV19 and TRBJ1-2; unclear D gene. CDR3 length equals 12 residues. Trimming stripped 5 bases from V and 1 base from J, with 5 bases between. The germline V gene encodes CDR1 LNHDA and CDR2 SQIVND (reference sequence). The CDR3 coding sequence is TGTGCCAGTAGTGCAATTAACTATGGCTACACCTTC. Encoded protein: CASSAINYGYTF.

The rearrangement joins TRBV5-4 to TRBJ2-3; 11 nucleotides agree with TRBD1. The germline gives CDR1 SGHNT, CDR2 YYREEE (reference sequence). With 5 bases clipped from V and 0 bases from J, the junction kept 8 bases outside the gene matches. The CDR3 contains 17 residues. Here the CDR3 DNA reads TGTGCCAGCAGTCCAGGACAGGGGGCTTCTAGCACAGATACGCAGTATTTT. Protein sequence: CASSPGQGASSTDTQYF.

For the CDR3, the DNA is TGTGCCAGCAGCGCTAGACAGGGGGAGAACACTGAAGCTTTCTTT. Its protein is CASSARQGENTEAFF. The rearrangement joins TRBV5-4 to TRBJ1-1; TRBD1 agrees at 9 bases. The CDR3 runs to 15 residues. V was pared by 4 bases and J by 1 base, with 5 bases of the junction left unmatched. Germline V lookup: CDR1 SGHNT, CDR2 YYREEE (reference sequence).

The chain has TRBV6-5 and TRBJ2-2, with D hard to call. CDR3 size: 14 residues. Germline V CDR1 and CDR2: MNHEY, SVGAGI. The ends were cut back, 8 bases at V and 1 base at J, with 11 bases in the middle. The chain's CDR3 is CASADRLNTGELFF. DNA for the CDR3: TGTGCCAGCGCTGATAGACTGAACACCGGGGAGCTGTTTTTT.

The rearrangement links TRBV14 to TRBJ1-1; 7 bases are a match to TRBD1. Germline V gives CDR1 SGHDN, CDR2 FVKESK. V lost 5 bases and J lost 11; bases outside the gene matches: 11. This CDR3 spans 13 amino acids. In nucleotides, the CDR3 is TGTGCCAGCAGCTTGGGACAGACTCATTCGGCTTTCTTT. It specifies CASSLGQTHSAFF. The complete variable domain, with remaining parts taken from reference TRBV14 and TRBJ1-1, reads EAGVTQFPSHSVIEKGQTVTLRCDPISGHDNLYWYRRVMGKEIKFLLHFVKESKQDESGMPNNRFLAERTGGTYSTLKVQPAELEDSGVYFCASSLGQTHSAFFGQGTRLTVV.

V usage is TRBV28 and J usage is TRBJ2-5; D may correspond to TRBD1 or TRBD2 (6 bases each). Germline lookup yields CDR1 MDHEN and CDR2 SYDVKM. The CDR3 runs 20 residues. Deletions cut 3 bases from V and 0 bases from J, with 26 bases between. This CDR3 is CASSFPPRGHPVGDQETQYF. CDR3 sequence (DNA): TGTGCCAGCAGTTTCCCCCCCCGGGGGCATCCGGTTGGGGACCAAGAGACCCAGTACTTC.

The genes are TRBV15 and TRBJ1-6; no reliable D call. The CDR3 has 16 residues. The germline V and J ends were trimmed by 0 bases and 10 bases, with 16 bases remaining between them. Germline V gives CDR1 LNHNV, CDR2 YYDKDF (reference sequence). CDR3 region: CATSRDQVTAGSPLHF. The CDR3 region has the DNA TGTGCCACCAGCAGAGACCAAGTGACGGCGGGGTCACCCCTCCACTTT.

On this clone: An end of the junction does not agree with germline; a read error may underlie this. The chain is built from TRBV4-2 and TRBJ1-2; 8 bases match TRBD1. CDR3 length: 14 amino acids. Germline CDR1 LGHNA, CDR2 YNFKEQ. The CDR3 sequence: CASSEDRGKGGYTF. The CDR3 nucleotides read TGTGCCAGCAGCGAAGACAGGGGAAAAGGAGGCTACACCTTC.

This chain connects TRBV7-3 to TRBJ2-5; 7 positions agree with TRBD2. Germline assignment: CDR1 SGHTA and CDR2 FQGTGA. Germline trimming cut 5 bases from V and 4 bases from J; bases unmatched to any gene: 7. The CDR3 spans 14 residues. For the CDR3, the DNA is TGTGCCAGCAGCCTTGCGGGAGTAGTAGAGACCCAGTACTTC. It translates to CASSLAGVVETQYF.